The clone carrying this T cell receptor (beta chain) has a handful of counts. Its antigen is still unknown. The sample is drawn from a study of cytomegalovirus exposure and HLA in healthy donors. The PCR had 60 Vbeta and 13 Jbeta primers. TCRdb keeps only in-frame clones here, not all; method: immunoSEQ multiplex PCR. The table shows around 170,000 clones, with approximately 84% occurring only once. Study findings and constraints: Later work found that TCR association rates differed between HLA loci; DRB1 had the most and HLA-C the fewest. A few chains linked to CMV were shown in vitro to be specific for CMV antigens. Previously analyzed data showed that most TCR beta V segments were productive at a frequency of about 87% or about 30%.

This CDR3 spans 13 amino acids. The germline V gene encodes CDR1 SGHNT and CDR2 YENEEA. V lost 1 base to trimming and J lost 13 bases, with 14 bases between them. The specimen was PBMCs. This TCR was recovered from a girl between 10 and 17 years old in good health and CMV-seropositive. The chain combines TRBV11-3 with TRBJ2-1, with TRBD1 as a possible D gene (5 bases). The CDR3 here is CASSLGATVEQFF. Here the CDR3 DNA reads TGTGCCAGCAGCTTAGGGGCGACAGTCGAACAGTTCTTC. Drawing the rest from reference TRBV11-3 and TRBJ2-1, the complete variable domain is EAGVVQSPRYKIIEKKQPVAFWCNPISGHNTLYWYLQNLGQGPELLIRYENEEAVDDSQLPKDRFSAERLKGVDSTLKIQPAELGDSAVYLCASSLGATVEQFFGPGTRLTVL.